This T cell receptor beta chain was sequenced in a study of T cell responses to AZD1222 COVID-19 vaccine. The wider study: Analyses pooled second doses at about 4 or about 12 weeks.

Repertoires were generated with immunoSEQ multiplex PCR, while TCRdb's copy carries only in-frame clones and drops some. Of 95,000 to 150,000 clones in the sample, approximately 85% were seen once. Remarks on this clone: Its antigen is not identified.

Findings of the study overall: Nearly half of spike-specific TCRs reportedly go after variant regions that carry no mutations. It was only after the peak T cell response that any repertoires were sampled. Clonal diversity was possibly underestimated, and white British individuals and females predominated among donors.

CDR3 size: 13 residues. CDR1 is SGHVS and CDR2 is FQNEAQ in the germline V gene. The ends lost 3 bases at V and 5 bases at J; junction bases unmatched: 3. V usage is TRBV7-8 and J usage is TRBJ2-5; 7 bases fit TRBD2. Sequencing was performed on peripheral blood, taken on day 0 of AZD1222 vaccination. The source of this sequence is an adult in good health. This CDR3 is CASSLGGEETQYF. The CDR3 DNA reads TGTGCCAGCAGCTTGGGGGGGGAGGAGACCCAGTACTTC.